The 15 T cell receptor beta chains in this list originate from one sample, sequenced in a study of blood T cell repertoires in COVID-19. The table came from immunoSEQ multiplex PCR; TCRdb's copy has only in-frame clones and leaves some out. The table has 250,000 or so clones, 90% seen once; the top ten hold 2.1%. Sample: peripheral blood. These receptors were collected from a woman aged 55-69 years with COVID-19, enrolled during active disease.

This clone was seen only once. J is TRBJ2-7 and V is TRBV5-1, with no clear D. Per the germline V gene, CDR1 is SGHRS and CDR2 is YFSETQ. V was cut by 1 base and J by 3 bases, with 14 bases left in between. This CDR3 contains 15 residues. CDR3 coding DNA: TGCGCCAGCAGCTTGCTACAGACCTCCCGCTACGAGCAGTACTTC. Translated, it gives CASSLLQTSRYEQYF.

V is TRBV19 and J is TRBJ1-5, with TRBD1 matching 8 bases. The CDR3 extends over 16 amino acids. With V trimmed by 6 bases and J by 1 base, 8 bases remained unmatched. CDR1 and CDR2 (germline): LNHDA, SQIVND (reference sequence). The CDR3 spells CASRQPGTGSNQPQHF. The CDR3 bases are TGTGCCAGTAGACAACCCGGGACAGGCAGCAATCAGCCCCAGCATTTT.

V and J are TRBV6-2 or TRBV6-3 and TRBJ2-7, with D possibly TRBD1 on 5 matching bases. CDR3 size: 16 residues. Trimming took off 3 bases at V and 2 bases at J, with 17 bases between the two ends. CDR1 MNHEY and CDR2 SVGEGT come from the germline V gene. This chain's CDR3 is CASSYDTRDLAYEQYF. CDR3 DNA sequence: TGTGCCAGCAGTTATGATACCAGGGATTTGGCCTACGAGCAGTACTTC.

This CDR3 is CASSPPGTGLNEKLFF. As DNA, the CDR3 is TGTGCCAGCAGTCCTCCCGGGACAGGTTTAAATGAAAAACTGTTTTTT. This chain links TRBV28 with TRBJ1-4, with 8 bases aligning to TRBD1. This CDR3 has 16 amino acids. Germline CDR1 MDHEN, CDR2 SYDVKM. J was trimmed by 5 bases and V by 5 bases; bases with no gene match: 10.

This sequence joins TRBV2 and TRBJ1-4; the D gene is possibly TRBD1 (6 bases). The CDR3 contains 14 residues. Trimming shortened V by 7 bases and J by 4 bases, and 13 bases separated the two germline ends. The germline V gene has CDR1 SNHLY and CDR2 FYNNEI. CDR3 bases: TGTGCCAGCACCTGGGGACAACTTAATGAAAAACTGTTTTTT. As protein: CASTWGQLNEKLFF.

CDR3 loop: CASSQETADTEAFF. The CDR3 DNA follows: TGTGCCAGCTCACAGGAAACGGCGGACACTGAAGCTTTCTTT. This chain joins TRBV18 and TRBJ1-1; D unresolved. CDR3 length equals 14 residues. V lost 4 bases, J lost 3 bases, and 12 bases lay in between. Germline V gives CDR1 KGHSH, CDR2 LQKENI.

The chain couples TRBV20-1 to TRBJ2-1; TRBD2 is a possible D gene (5 bases). Germline V gives CDR1 DFQATT, CDR2 SNEGSKA (reference sequence). The CDR3 consists of 13 residues. The V gene lost 3 bases and the J gene lost 8 bases, with 14 bases spanning the gap. The CDR3 DNA sequence: TGCAGTGCTAGTCCGCTAGCATTGGATGAGCAGTTCTTC. Amino acid sequence: CSASPLALDEQFF.

The gene calls are TRBV7-9 and TRBJ2-2; the D gene is possibly TRBD2 (5 bases). The CDR3 contains 16 residues. Germline CDR1 reads SEHNR; CDR2 reads FQNEAQ (reference sequence). V was clipped by 4 bases and J by 0 bases, with 12 bases between them. CDR3 amino acids: CASSSGSGANTGELFF. The CDR3 DNA reads as TGTGCCAGCAGCTCGGGCTCCGGGGCGAACACCGGGGAGCTGTTTTTT.

The chain carries TRBV21-1 and TRBJ1-2; the tabulated D call, TRBD1, remains unverified against the DNA. TRBV21-1 is marked as a pseudogene. The CDR3 consists of 17 residues. The CDR3 sequence: CASSKVGKDSRMGGYTF. The CDR3 bases are TGTGCCAGCAGCAAAGTAGGTAAGGACAGCCGTATGGGAGGCTACACCTTC.

The DNA for the CDR3 is TGTGCCAGCAGTCTCACAGGAATAAGCTCTGGAAACACCATATATTTT. Its protein is CASSLTGISSGNTIYF. The chain carries TRBV6-2 or TRBV6-3 and TRBJ1-3; the D gene is possibly TRBD1 (5 bases). Trimming shortened V by 5 bases and J by 0 bases, and 14 bases separated the two germline ends. CDR1 MNHEY and CDR2 SVGEGT come from the germline V gene. This CDR3 has 16 amino acids.

This clone was seen a handful of times. The chain is built from TRBV4-3 and TRBJ1-2, with 9 bases matching TRBD1. CDR3 size: 15 residues. The junction had 2 bases not matched to a gene; V was cut back by 1 base and J by 2 bases. In germline, CDR1 is LGHNA, CDR2 YSLEER. The CDR3 sequence: CASSQGTGGNYGYTF. The CDR3 DNA reads as TGCGCCAGCAGCCAAGGAACAGGGGGCAACTATGGCTACACCTTC.

The J gene is TRBJ1-1, the V gene TRBV25-1; the match to TRBD1 covers 8 bases. The CDR3 contains 12 residues. The germline V gene encodes CDR1 MGHDK and CDR2 SYGVNS. V was pared by 7 bases and J by 7 bases, with 5 bases of the junction left unmatched. The CDR3 sequence is CASNQGQDEAFF. The CDR3 nucleotides read TGTGCCAGCAACCAGGGACAGGATGAAGCTTTCTTT.

V usage is TRBV21-1 and J usage is TRBJ1-5; TRBD1, the D gene given by the table, was not confirmed from the DNA. TRBV21-1 is listed as a pseudogene. This CDR3 comprises 18 residues. The CDR3 protein is CASSKASLTGGDNQPQHF. CDR3 coding DNA: TGTGCCAGCAGCAAAGCTTCGTTGACAGGGGGCGACAATCAGCCCCAGCATTTT.

The V and J genes are TRBV29-1 and TRBJ2-3; D not certain. Per the germline V gene, CDR1 is SQVTM and CDR2 is ANQGSEA. The V end was cut by 6 bases, the J end by 6 bases, with 7 bases between. The CDR3 runs to 10 residues. CDR3 in DNA: TGCAGCGTCCTTCGGGATACGCAGTATTTT. The encoded protein is CSVLRDTQYF.

The chain joins TRBV11-1 to TRBJ2-7; D not certain. The V gene's germline CDR1 is SGHAT and CDR2 FQDESV (reference sequence). Trimming shortened V by 2 bases and J by 1 base, and 9 bases separated the two germline ends. The CDR3 has 14 amino acids. CDR3 DNA sequence: TGTGCCAGCAGCTTAATAGGAGATTCCTACGAGCAGTACTTC. As protein: CASSLIGDSYEQYF.